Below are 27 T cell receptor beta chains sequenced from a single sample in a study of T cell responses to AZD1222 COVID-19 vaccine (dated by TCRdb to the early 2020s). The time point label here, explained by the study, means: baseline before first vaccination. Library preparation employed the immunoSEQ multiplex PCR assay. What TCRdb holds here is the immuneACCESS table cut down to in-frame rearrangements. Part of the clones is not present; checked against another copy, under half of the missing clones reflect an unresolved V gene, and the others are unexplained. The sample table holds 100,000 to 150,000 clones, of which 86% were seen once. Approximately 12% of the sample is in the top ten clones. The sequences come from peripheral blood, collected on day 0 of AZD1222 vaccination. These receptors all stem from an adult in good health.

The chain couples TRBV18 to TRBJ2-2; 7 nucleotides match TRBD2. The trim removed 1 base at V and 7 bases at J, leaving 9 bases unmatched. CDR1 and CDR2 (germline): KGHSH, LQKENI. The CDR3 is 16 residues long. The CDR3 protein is CASSPLASGMIGELFF. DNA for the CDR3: TGTGCCAGCTCACCACTGGCTAGCGGTATGATCGGGGAGCTGTTTTTT.

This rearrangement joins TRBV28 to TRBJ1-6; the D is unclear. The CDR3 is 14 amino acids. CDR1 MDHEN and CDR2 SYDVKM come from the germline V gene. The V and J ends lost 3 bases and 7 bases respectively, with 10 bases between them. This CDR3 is CASSLWQNNSPLHF. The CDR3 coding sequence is TGTGCCAGCAGTTTGTGGCAGAACAATTCACCCCTCCACTTT.

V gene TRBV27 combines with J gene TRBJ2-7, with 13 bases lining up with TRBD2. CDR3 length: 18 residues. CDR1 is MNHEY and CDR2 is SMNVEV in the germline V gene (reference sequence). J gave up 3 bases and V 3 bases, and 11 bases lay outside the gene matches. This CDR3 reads CASSFITSGGAAFYEQYF. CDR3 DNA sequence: TGTGCCAGCAGTTTCATAACTAGCGGGGGGGCAGCTTTCTACGAGCAGTACTTC.

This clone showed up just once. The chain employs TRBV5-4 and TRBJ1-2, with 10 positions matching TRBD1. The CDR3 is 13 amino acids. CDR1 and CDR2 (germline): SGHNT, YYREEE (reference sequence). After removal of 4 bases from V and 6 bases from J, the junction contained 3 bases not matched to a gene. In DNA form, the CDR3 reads TGTGCCAGCAGCGACAGGGGGCAGGATGGCTACACCTTC. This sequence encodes CASSDRGQDGYTF. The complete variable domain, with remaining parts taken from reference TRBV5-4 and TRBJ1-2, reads ETGVTQSPTHLIKTRGQQVTLRCSSQSGHNTVSWYQQALGQGPQFIFQYYREEENGRGNFPPRFSGLQFPNYSSELNVNALELDDSALYLCASSDRGQDGYTFGSGTRLTVV.

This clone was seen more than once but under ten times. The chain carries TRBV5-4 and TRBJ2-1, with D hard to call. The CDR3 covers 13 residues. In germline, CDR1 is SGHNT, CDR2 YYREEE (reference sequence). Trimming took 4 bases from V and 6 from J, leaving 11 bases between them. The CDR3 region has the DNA TGTGCCAGCAGCGAAAACAACGGCAATGAGCAGTTCTTC. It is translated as CASSENNGNEQFF.

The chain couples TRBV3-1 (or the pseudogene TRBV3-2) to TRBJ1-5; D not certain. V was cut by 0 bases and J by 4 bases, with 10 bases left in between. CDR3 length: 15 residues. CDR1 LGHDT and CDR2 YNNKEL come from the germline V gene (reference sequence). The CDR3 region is CASSQDSTANQPQHF. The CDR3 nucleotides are TGTGCCAGCAGCCAAGATTCTACAGCAAATCAGCCCCAGCATTTT.

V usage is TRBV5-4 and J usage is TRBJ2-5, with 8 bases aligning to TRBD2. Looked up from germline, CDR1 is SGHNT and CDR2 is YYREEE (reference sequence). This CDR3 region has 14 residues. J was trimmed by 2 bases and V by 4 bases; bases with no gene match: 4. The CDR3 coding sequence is TGTGCCAGCAGCCAAGGGACTAGACAAGAGACCCAGTACTTC. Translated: CASSQGTRQETQYF. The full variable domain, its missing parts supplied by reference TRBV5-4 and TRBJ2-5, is ETGVTQSPTHLIKTRGQQVTLRCSSQSGHNTVSWYQQALGQGPQFIFQYYREEENGRGNFPPRFSGLQFPNYSSELNVNALELDDSALYLCASSQGTRQETQYFGPGTRLLVL.

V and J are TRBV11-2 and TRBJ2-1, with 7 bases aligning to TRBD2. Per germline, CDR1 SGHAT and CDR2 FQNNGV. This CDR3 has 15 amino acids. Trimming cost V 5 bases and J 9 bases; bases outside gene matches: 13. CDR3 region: CASSLGTKRDLEQFF. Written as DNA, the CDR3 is TGTGCCAGCAGCCTTGGGACTAAGCGGGACCTTGAGCAGTTCTTC.

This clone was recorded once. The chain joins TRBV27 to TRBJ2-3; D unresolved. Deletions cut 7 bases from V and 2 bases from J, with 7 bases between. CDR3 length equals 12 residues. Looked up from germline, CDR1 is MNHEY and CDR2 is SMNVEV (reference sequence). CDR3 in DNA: TGTGCCAGCAACCCCCCCACAGATACGCAGTATTTT. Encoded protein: CASNPPTDTQYF.

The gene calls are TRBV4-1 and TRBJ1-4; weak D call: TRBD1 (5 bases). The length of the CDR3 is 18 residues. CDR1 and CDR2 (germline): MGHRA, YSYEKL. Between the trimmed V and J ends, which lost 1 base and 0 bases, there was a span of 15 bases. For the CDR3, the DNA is TGCGCCAGCAGCCAAGCTGGGGGTCTGGGGGCAACTAATGAAAAACTGTTTTTT. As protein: CASSQAGGLGATNEKLFF.

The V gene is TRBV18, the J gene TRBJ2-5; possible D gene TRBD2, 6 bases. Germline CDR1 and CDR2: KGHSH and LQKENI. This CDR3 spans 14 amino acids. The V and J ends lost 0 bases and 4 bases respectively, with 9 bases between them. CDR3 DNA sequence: TGTGCCAGCTCACCACCGGGAGGTTTAGAGACCCAGTACTTC. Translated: CASSPPGGLETQYF.

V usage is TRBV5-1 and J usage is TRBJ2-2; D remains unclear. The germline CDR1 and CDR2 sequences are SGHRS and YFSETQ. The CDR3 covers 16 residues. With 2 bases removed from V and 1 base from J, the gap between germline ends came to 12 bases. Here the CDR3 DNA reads TGCGCCAGCAGCTTTGACGGTAGATTGAACACCGGGGAGCTGTTTTTT. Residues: CASSFDGRLNTGELFF.

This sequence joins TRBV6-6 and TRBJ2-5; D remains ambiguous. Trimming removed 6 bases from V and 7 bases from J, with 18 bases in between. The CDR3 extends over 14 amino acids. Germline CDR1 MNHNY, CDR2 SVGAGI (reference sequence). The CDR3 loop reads CASSHPPPLGTQYF. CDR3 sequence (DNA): TGTGCCAGCAGCCACCCCCCACCCTTGGGGACCCAGTACTTC.

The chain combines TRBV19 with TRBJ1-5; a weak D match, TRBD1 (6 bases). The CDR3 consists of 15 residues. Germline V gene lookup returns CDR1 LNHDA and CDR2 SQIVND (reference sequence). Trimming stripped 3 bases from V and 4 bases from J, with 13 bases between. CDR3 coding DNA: TGTGCCAGTAGTATGTCACAGGGCTCTAATCAGCCCCAGCATTTT. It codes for CASSMSQGSNQPQHF.

CDR3 residues: CASGGTSKQFF. Here the CDR3 DNA reads TGTGCCAGCGGGGGGACTTCCAAGCAGTTCTTC. The genes are TRBV3-1 (or the pseudogene TRBV3-2) and TRBJ2-1, with D perhaps matching TRBD2 (6 bases). Trimming left V 8 bases short and J 11 bases short, with 13 bases between. The germline CDR1 and CDR2 sequences are LGHDT and YNNKEL (reference sequence). The CDR3 totals 11 residues.

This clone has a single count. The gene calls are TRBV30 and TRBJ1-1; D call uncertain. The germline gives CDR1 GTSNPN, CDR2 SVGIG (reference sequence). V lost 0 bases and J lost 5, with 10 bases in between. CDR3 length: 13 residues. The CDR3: CAWSVAAGTEAFF. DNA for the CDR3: TGTGCCTGGAGTGTGGCAGCTGGGACTGAAGCTTTCTTT.

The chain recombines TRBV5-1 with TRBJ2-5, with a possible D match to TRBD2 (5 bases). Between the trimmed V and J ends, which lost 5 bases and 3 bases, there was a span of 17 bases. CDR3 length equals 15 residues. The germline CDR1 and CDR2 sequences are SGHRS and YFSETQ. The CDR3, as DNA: TGCGCCAGCAGTCCCACGGTGGGAGAGGAAGAGACCCAGTACTTC. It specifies CASSPTVGEEETQYF.

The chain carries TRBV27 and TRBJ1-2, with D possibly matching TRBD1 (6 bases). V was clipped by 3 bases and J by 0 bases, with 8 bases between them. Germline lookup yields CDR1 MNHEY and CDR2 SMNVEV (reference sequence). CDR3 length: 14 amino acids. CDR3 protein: CASSFRGANYGYTF. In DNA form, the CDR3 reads TGTGCCAGCAGTTTCAGGGGAGCTAACTATGGCTACACCTTC.

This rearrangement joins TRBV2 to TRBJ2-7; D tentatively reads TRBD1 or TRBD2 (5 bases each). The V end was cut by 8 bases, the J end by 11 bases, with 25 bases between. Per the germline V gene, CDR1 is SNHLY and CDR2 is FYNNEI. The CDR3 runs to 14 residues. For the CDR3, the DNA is TGTGCCAGCCTGGGCCGGGACCCAAAGCGCGTCAAGTACTTC. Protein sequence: CASLGRDPKRVKYF.

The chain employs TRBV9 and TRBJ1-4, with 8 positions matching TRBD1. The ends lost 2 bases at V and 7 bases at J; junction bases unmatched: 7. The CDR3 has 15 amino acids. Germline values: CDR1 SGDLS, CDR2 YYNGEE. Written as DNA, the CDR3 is TGTGCCAGCAGCGTCGGCAGGGGGCATTTTGAAAAACTGTTTTTT. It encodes CASSVGRGHFEKLFF.

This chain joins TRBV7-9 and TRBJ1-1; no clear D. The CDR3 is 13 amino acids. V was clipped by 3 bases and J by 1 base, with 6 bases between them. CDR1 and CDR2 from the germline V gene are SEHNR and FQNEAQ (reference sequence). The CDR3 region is CASSFYKNTEAFF. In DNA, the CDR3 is TGTGCCAGCAGCTTCTATAAGAACACTGAAGCTTTCTTT. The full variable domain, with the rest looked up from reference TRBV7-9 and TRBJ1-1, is DTGVSQNPRHKITKRGQNVTFRCDPISEHNRLYWYRQTLGQGPEFLTYFQNEAQLEKSRLLSDRFSAERPKGSFSTLEIQRTEQGDSAMYLCASSFYKNTEAFFGQGTRLTVV.

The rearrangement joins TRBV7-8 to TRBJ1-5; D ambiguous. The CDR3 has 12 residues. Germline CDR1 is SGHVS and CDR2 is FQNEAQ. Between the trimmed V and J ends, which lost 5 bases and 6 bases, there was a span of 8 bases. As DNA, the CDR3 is TGTGCCAGCAGCGATCGTAGTCAGCCCCAGCATTTT. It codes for CASSDRSQPQHF.

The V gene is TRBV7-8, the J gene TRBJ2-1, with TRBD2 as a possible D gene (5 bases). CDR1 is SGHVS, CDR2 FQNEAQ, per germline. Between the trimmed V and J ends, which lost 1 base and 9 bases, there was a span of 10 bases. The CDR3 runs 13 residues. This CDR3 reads CASSLVREGEQFF. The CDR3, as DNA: TGTGCCAGCAGCTTAGTTCGTGAGGGTGAGCAGTTCTTC.

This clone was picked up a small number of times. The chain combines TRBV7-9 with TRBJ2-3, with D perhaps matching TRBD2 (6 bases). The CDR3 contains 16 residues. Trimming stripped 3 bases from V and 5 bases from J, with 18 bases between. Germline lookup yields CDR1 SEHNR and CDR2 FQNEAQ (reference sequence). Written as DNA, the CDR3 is TGTGCCAGCAGCTTTGTCGGGGGACCTAGGGGAGATACGCAGTATTTT. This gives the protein CASSFVGGPRGDTQYF. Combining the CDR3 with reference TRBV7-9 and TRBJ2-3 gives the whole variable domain DTGVSQNPRHKITKRGQNVTFRCDPISEHNRLYWYRQTLGQGPEFLTYFQNEAQLEKSRLLSDRFSAERPKGSFSTLEIQRTEQGDSAMYLCASSFVGGPRGDTQYFGPGTRLTVL.

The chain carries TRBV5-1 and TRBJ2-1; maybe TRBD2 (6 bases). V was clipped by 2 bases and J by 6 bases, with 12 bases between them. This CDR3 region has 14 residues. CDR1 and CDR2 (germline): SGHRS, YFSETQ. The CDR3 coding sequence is TGCGCCAGCAGCTTCTATAGCGGAGGCAATGAGCAGTTCTTC. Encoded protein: CASSFYSGGNEQFF. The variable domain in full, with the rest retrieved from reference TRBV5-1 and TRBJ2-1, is KAGVTQTPRYLIKTRGQQVTLSCSPISGHRSVSWYQQTPGQGLQFLFEYFSETQRNKGNFPGRFSGRQFSNSRSEMNVSTLELGDSALYLCASSFYSGGNEQFFGPGTRLTVL.

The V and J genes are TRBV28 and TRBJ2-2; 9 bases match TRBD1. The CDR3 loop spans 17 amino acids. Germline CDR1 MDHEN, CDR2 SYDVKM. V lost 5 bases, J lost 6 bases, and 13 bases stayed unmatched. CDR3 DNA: TGTGCCAGCAGTGGCGACAGGGGGTTGAGACACGCCGGGGAGCTGTTTTTT. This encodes CASSGDRGLRHAGELFF.

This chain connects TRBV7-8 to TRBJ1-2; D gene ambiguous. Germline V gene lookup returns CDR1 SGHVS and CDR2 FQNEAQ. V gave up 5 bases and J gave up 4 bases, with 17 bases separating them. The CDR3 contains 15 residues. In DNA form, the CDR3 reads TGTGCCAGCAGCCCCCCCGACGGGATGTTCTATGGCTACACCTTC. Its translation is CASSPPDGMFYGYTF.